These 21 T cell receptor beta chains were all obtained from the same sample, sequenced in a study of tumor-infiltrating lymphocytes in primary liver carcinoma. The researchers produced TCR beta cDNA from 500 to 550 ng total RNA with a constant-region primer. Generation of the TCR beta libraries relied on three nested multiplex PCR rounds using slightly modified ARM-PCR. TRBV1-TRBV30 forward primers paired with a C-beta reverse primer drove the first two PCR rounds, ten to eleven cycles each. TCRdb used MiXCR to reprocess the multiplex PCR reads, holding one entry per CDR3 protein. The data show hundreds of thousands of distinct CDR3 sequences, over 55% seen once. Researchers drew blood RNA from unsorted whole blood and extracted germline DNA as well. Sequencing was performed on peripheral blood. These receptors were taken from a man aged 35 to 55 with primary liver carcinoma and hepatitis B virus infection.

In the case of this clonotype: No conserved phenylalanine or tryptophan ends this CDR3, so it is likely a read error. The chain links TRBV29-1 to TRBJ2-5; 8 bases map to TRBD2. The germline CDR1 and CDR2 sequences are SQVTM and ANQGSEA. V was clipped by 0 bases and J by 5 bases; unmatched bases: 5. CDR3 size: 14 residues. The CDR3 region is CSVEDMASGETQYS. The CDR3 DNA sequence: TGCAGCGTTGAAGATATGGCTAGCGGGGAGACCCAGTACTCC.

A note on this clonotype: Since no conserved phenylalanine or tryptophan closes the CDR3, a read error is the likely cause. The V call is TRBV4-1, the J call TRBJ2-3, with 12 bases that match TRBD1. Germline-derived CDR1 and CDR2 are MGHRA and YSYEKL. The CDR3 totals 15 residues. The CDR3, as DNA: TGCGCCAGCAGCCAATCGGGACAGGGGGCCGATACACAGTATTTG. This codes for CASSQSGQGADTQYL.

Of note for this clonotype: Since no conserved phenylalanine or tryptophan closes the CDR3, a read error is the likely cause. Because the CDR3's place on the DNA is in doubt, the DNA is left out and the CDR3 is given as listed by TCRdb. V and J are TRBV11-1 and TRBJ1-2. The V gene's germline CDR1 is SGHAT and CDR2 FQDESV (reference sequence). From its first to its last residue, the CDR3 has 14 amino acids. This CDR3 is CASSFTTEKDGYTL.

This clonotype came up once. Given a much more abundant clone one base away, this may be a read error. CDR3 sequence reads: CASSQVSGSRRPKAQYF. In DNA form, the CDR3 reads TGTGCCAGCAGCCAAGTTAGCGGTAGCAGGAGGCCCAAGGCCCAGTACTTC. The rearrangement uses TRBV4-2 and TRBJ2-5, with D possibly TRBD2 on 6 matching bases. The CDR3 is 17 amino acids. The V end lost 1 base, the J end lost 9 bases, and 24 bases lay between the germline ends. Germline V gene lookup returns CDR1 LGHNA and CDR2 YNFKEQ.

This clonotype appeared many times. The V and J genes are TRBV6-1 and TRBJ1-2; 8 positions agree with TRBD1. Per the germline V gene, CDR1 is MNHNS and CDR2 is SASEGT. Trimming took 8 bases from V and 6 from J; bases not matched to a gene: 14. This CDR3 has 15 amino acids. This CDR3 is CASWGFGTGINGYTF. CDR3 coding DNA: TGTGCCAGCTGGGGATTCGGGACAGGAATTAATGGCTACACCTTC.

CDR3 in DNA: TGTGCCTGGTGCGTATGGGGCGGGAGCACTTACGAGCAGTACTTC. Its translation: CAWCVWGGSTYEQYF. The chain recombines TRBV30 with TRBJ2-7, with 7 bases lining up with TRBD2. The V gene's germline CDR1 is GTSNPN and CDR2 SVGIG (reference sequence). This CDR3 has 15 residues. V lost 5 bases, J lost 4 bases, and 14 bases stayed unmatched.

Concerning this clonotype itself: A single base separates this from a much larger clone, so it may be a read error. The chain has TRBV7-8 and TRBJ2-7; no reliable D call. Germline values: CDR1 SGHVS, CDR2 FQNEAQ. The CDR3 consists of 15 residues. Between the trimmed V and J ends, which lost 5 bases and 0 bases, there was a span of 14 bases. CDR3 residues: CASSPMTSSSYEQYF. CDR3 nucleotides: TGTGCCAGCAGCCCTATGACGTCTAGCTCCTACGAGCAGTACTTC.

This clonotype came up once. The chain uses TRBV5-1 and TRBJ2-7, with 11 positions matching TRBD2. This CDR3 spans 15 amino acids. Germline CDR1 reads SGHRS; CDR2 reads YFSETQ. V lost 2 bases and J lost 8; bases outside the gene matches: 9. The CDR3 spells CASSFVAGGPSKQYF. The CDR3 coding sequence is TGCGCCAGCAGCTTCGTAGCGGGAGGGCCCAGCAAGCAGTACTTC.

The J gene is TRBJ2-3, the V gene TRBV28, with no clear D. V was clipped by 7 bases and J by 5 bases, with 25 bases between them. Germline CDR1 reads MDHEN; CDR2 reads SYDVKM. The CDR3 extends over 17 amino acids. The CDR3 DNA is TGTGCCAGCATCCGGGCTGGAACAGCCCTAAAGGAAGATACGCAGTATTTT. Translation: CASIRAGTALKEDTQYF.

A remark on this clonotype: A single base separates this from a much larger clone, so it may be a read error. Here the CDR3 reads CASSEAGTGRDEQYF. The CDR3 coding sequence is TGTGCCAGCAGTGAAGCCGGGACAGGGCGGGACGAGCAGTACTTC. This chain uses TRBV6-5 with TRBJ2-7, with TRBD1 matching 9 bases. The junction had 10 bases not matched to a gene; V was cut back by 5 bases and J by 5 bases. The germline V gene encodes CDR1 MNHEY and CDR2 SVGAGI. The CDR3 is 15 amino acids.

As regards this clonotype: Relative to the germline gene, one junction end is altered; a read error may explain this. The chain uses TRBV5-6 and TRBJ2-6; 7 bases agree with TRBD2. Germline CDR1 reads SGHDT; CDR2 reads YYEEEE. CDR3 length: 16 amino acids. The CDR3 loop reads CTSSLAGEAGANVLTF. The CDR3 DNA follows: TGTACCAGCAGCTTGGCGGGGGAGGCTGGGGCCAACGTCCTGACTTTC.

A note on this clonotype: This may be a read error, as it is one base from a much larger clone. The CDR3 end shows no conserved phenylalanine or tryptophan, and so a read error is likely. The chain carries TRBV10-2 and TRBJ2-7; D is ambiguous. V was trimmed by 5 bases and J by 0 bases, leaving 5 bases between them. The germline gives CDR1 WSHSY, CDR2 SAAADI. This CDR3 comprises 12 residues. Written as DNA, the CDR3 is TGCGCCAGCAGTCAGTACTCCTACGAGCAGTACTCC. This translates into CASSQYSYEQYS.

The rearrangement joins TRBV12-5 to TRBJ2-5; D may be TRBD1 (6 bases). Germline values: CDR1 LGHNT, CDR2 FRNRAP. V was shortened by 2 bases and J by 11 bases, with 18 bases between the two germline ends. The CDR3 is 14 amino acids. CDR3 amino acids: CASGLPTQQGTQYF. Written as DNA, the CDR3 is TGTGCTAGTGGTTTGCCGACACAACAAGGGACACAGTACTTC. Looking up the rest from reference TRBV12-5 and TRBJ2-5 gives the full variable domain: DARVTQTPRHKVTEMGQEVTMRCQPILGHNTVFWYRQTMMQGLELLAYFRNRAPLDDSGMPKDRFSAEMPDATLATLKIQPSEPRDSAVYFCASGLPTQQGTQYFGPGTRLLVL.

In the case of this clonotype: A much larger clone differs by one base, so this may be a read error. The chain has TRBV5-6 and TRBJ1-1, with D perhaps matching TRBD1 (5 bases). In germline, CDR1 is SGHDT, CDR2 YYEEEE. This CDR3 region has 14 residues. V was cut by 2 bases and J by 5 bases, with 13 bases left in between. CDR3 in amino acids: CASSFGAYETEAFF. The CDR3 bases are TGTGCCAGCAGCTTCGGGGCCTACGAGACTGAAGCTTTCTTT.

This clonotype showed up many times. The gene calls are TRBV6-2 or TRBV6-3 and TRBJ2-1; the match to TRBD2 covers 10 bases. Trimming at V came to 3 bases and at J to 8 bases, leaving 4 bases not matched to a gene. The CDR3 sequence is 14 residues long. CDR1 is MNHEY, CDR2 SVGEGT, per germline. The CDR3 sequence is CASSYGLAGDEQFF. CDR3 coding DNA: TGTGCCAGCAGTTATGGCCTAGCGGGAGATGAGCAGTTCTTC.

This clonotype has only a few counts. The DNA for the CDR3 is TGTGCCTGGAGTTCACCGAGGGATGGGGTCATAGCCAAAAACATTCAGTACTTC. This gives the protein CAWSSPRDGVIAKNIQYF. This chain connects TRBV30 to TRBJ2-4; a possible D gene is TRBD2 (5 bases). This CDR3 comprises 18 residues. Germline V lookup: CDR1 GTSNPN, CDR2 SVGIG (reference sequence). Trimming took off 2 bases at V and 0 bases at J, with 20 bases between the two ends.

As for this clonotype: The junction departs from germline at one end; a sequencing error may be responsible. CDR3 loop: CASSPYAPGLNTGEQFF. CDR3 in DNA: TGCGCCAGCAGCCCGTACGCTCCGGGACTCAACACCGGGGAGCAGTTTTTT. The chain combines TRBV5-1 with TRBJ2-2, with D possibly matching TRBD2 (6 bases). CDR3 size: 17 residues. In germline, CDR1 is SGHRS, CDR2 YFSETQ.

Turning to this clonotype: This may come from a read error, since a much larger clone is one base off. The rearrangement uses TRBV6-2 or TRBV6-3 and TRBJ2-3; 9 bases are a match to TRBD2. The CDR3 sequence is 15 residues long. Germline V lookup: CDR1 MNHEY, CDR2 SVGEGT. J was trimmed by 0 bases and V by 10 bases; bases with no gene match: 8. CDR3 DNA: TGTGCCAACAGGCGGGAGGGCCTAAGCACAGATACGCAGTATTTT. Amino acids: CANRREGLSTDTQYF.

This chain joins TRBV6-5 and TRBJ2-5; 8 bases agree with TRBD1. The CDR3 extends over 21 amino acids. V lost 4 bases and J lost 11; bases outside the gene matches: 33. Germline V gives CDR1 MNHEY, CDR2 SVGAGI. CDR3: CASSFTPQGAHLTSSYNEQYF. CDR3 in DNA: TGTGCCAGCAGTTTCACCCCCCAGGGGGCCCATCTCACGAGCTCCTACAATGAGCAGTACTTC.

About this clonotype: Since a much larger clone is just one base distant, this may be a read error. CDR3 sequence reads: CANSLALNSYNEQFF. CDR3 bases: TGTGCCAACAGCTTAGCACTGAACTCCTACAATGAGCAGTTCTTC. V is TRBV6-1 and J is TRBJ2-1; D is undetermined. CDR1 and CDR2 from the germline V gene are MNHNS and SASEGT. V was clipped by 10 bases and J by 0 bases, with 16 bases between them. This CDR3 is built from 15 residues.

V is TRBV5-1 and J is TRBJ2-1, with 8 nucleotides matching TRBD2. V lost 4 bases, J lost 7 bases, and 4 bases stayed unmatched. Germline values: CDR1 SGHRS, CDR2 YFSETQ. The CDR3 is 13 amino acids. CDR3 DNA sequence: TGCGCCAGCAGCGTGGGACTAGATAATGAGCAGTTCTTC. It specifies CASSVGLDNEQFF.